This T cell receptor beta chain was captured by sequencing in a study of blood T cell repertoires in COVID-19. Across the study: Acute and convalescent COVID-19 specimens originated in the United States, Italy and Spain. The cDNA or gDNA used as material had been derived from T cells, B-cell-depleted T cells, or PBMCs.

Per the original data handling: From reference gene primer amplification, estimates of nucleated cell counts were derived. Data came from immunoSEQ multiplex PCR; TCRdb stores just in-frame clones and leaves some out. Clone size and V and J calls were adopted from that table, with D and trimming inferred from the DNA. The sample lists some 120,000 clones; 60% to 85% were seen once. Germline CDR1 reads MDHEN; CDR2 reads SYDVKM. The CDR3 extends over 15 amino acids. The V gene lost 8 bases and the J gene lost 4 bases, with 18 bases spanning the gap. The sequence came from a human donor with acute or convalescent COVID-19. The donor label of this sample is uncertain. The chain employs TRBV28 and TRBJ1-3, with a possible D match to TRBD1 (6 bases). Sequences were obtained from peripheral blood. CDR3 bases: TGTGCCAGCGTTTCTGGGGGGGCGAGAGGAAACACCATATATTTT. The encoded protein is CASVSGGARGNTIYF.